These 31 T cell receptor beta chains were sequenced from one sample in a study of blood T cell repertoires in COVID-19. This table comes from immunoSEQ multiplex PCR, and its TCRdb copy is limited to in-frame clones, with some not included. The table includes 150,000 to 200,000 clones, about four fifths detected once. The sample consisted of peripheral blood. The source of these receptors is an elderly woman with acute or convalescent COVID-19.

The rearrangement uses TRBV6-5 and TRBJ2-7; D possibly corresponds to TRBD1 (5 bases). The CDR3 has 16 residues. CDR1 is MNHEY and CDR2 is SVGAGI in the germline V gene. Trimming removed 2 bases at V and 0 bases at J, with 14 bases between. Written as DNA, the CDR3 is TGTGCCAGCAGTTACAGCGCAGGGCCTTTCTCCTACGAGCAGTACTTC. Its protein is CASSYSAGPFSYEQYF.

The chain's CDR3 is CASSVAGLAGYSGANVLTF. Written as DNA, the CDR3 is TGTGCCAGCAGCGTAGCGGGACTAGCGGGATACTCTGGGGCCAACGTCCTGACTTTC. The chain links TRBV9 to TRBJ2-6, with TRBD2 identical over 13 bases. The CDR3 covers 19 residues. CDR1 and CDR2 from the germline V gene are SGDLS and YYNGEE. Trimming at V came to 0 bases and at J to 0 bases, leaving 3 bases not matched to a gene.

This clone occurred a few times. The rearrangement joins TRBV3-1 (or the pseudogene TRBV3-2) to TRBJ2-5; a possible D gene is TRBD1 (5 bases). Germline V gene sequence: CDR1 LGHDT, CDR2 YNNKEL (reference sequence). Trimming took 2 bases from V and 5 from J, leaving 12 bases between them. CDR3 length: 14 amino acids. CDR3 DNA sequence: TGTGCCAGCAGCCAAAGGGGCAGTGGGGAGACCCAGTACTTC. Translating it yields CASSQRGSGETQYF.

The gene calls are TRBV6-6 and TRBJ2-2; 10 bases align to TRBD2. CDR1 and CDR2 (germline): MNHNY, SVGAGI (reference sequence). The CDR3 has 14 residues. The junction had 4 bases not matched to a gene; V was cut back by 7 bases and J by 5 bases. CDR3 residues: CASKRGGKTGELFF. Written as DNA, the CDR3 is TGTGCCAGCAAGCGGGGGGGAAAAACCGGGGAGCTGTTTTTT.

CDR3 region: CASQGTSGEETQYF. The CDR3 region has the DNA TGTGCCAGCCAAGGGACTAGCGGGGAGGAGACCCAGTACTTC. The chain joins TRBV6-5 to TRBJ2-5; TRBD2 matches at 13 bases. The CDR3 runs 14 residues. Germline V gene lookup returns CDR1 MNHEY and CDR2 SVGAGI. After removal of 8 bases from V and 5 bases from J, the junction contained 5 bases not matched to a gene.

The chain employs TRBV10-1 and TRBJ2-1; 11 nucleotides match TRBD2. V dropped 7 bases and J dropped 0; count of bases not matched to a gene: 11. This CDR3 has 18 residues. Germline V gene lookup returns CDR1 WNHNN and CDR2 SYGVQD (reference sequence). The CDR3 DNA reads TGCGCCAGCATCGGGACTAGCGGAACTCTAAGCTCCTACAATGAGCAGTTCTTC. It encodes CASIGTSGTLSSYNEQFF.

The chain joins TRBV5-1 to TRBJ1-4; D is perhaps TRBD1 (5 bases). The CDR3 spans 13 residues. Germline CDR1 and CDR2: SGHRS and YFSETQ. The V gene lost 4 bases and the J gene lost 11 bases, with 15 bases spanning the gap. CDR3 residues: CASSPGGTGKLFF. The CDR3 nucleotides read TGCGCCAGCAGCCCCGGGGGGACGGGTAAACTGTTTTTT.

CDR3 in DNA: TGTGCCAGCAGTCAGGCCCCGGGACAGCCGAATTCACCCCTCCACTTT. Protein sequence: CASSQAPGQPNSPLHF. The chain links TRBV5-5 to TRBJ1-6, with 7 bases that match TRBD1. This CDR3 region has 16 residues. Germline V gene data show CDR1 as SGHKS and CDR2 as YYEKEE (reference sequence). V gave up 5 bases and J gave up 7 bases; unmatched junction bases: 12.

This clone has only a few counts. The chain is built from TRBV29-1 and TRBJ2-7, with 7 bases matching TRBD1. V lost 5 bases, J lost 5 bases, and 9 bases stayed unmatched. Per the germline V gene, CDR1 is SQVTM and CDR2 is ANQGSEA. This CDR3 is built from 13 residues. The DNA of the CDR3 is TGCAGCGTTCACGGACAGGTCGGAAACGAGCAGTACTTC. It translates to CSVHGQVGNEQYF.

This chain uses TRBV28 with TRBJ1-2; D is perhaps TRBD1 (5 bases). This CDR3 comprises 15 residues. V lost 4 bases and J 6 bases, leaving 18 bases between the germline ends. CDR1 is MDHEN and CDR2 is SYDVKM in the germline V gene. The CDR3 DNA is TGTGCCAGCAGTTGGGCAGGGAGGGGAGAAAATGGCTACACCTTC. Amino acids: CASSWAGRGENGYTF.

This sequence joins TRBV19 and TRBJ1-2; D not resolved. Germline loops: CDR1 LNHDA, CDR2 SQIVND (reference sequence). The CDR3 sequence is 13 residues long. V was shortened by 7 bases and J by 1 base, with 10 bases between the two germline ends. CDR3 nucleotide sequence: TGTGCCAGTACCCCGGTTATTAACTATGGCTACACCTTC. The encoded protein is CASTPVINYGYTF.

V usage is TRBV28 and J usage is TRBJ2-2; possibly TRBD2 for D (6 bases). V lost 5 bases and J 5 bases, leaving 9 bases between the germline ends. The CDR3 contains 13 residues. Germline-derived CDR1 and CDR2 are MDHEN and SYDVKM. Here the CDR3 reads CASSPGGTGELFF. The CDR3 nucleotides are TGTGCCAGCAGTCCCGGGGGTACCGGGGAGCTGTTTTTT. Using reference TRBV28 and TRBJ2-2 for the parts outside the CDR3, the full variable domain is DVKVTQSSRYLVKRTGEKVFLECVQDMDHENMFWYRQDPGLGLRLIYFSYDVKMKEKGDIPEGYSVSREKKERFSLILESASTNQTSMYLCASSPGGTGELFFGEGSRLTVL.

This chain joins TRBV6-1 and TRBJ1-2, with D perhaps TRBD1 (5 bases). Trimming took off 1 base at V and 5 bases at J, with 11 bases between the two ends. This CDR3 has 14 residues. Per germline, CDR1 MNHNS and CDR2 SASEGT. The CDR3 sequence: CASSEERGGYGYTF. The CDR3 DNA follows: TGTGCCAGCAGTGAAGAGCGGGGCGGGTATGGCTACACCTTC.

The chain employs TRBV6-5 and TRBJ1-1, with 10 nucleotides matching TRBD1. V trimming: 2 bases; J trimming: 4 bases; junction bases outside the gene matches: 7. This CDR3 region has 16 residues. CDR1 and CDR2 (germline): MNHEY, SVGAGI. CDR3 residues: CASSYQRTGGGTEAFF. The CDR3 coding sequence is TGTGCCAGCAGTTACCAAAGGACAGGGGGGGGCACTGAAGCTTTCTTT.

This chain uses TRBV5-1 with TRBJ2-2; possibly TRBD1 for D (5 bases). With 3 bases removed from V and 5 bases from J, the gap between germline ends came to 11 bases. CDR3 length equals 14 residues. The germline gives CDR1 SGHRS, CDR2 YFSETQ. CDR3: CASSWGASTGELFF. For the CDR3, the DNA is TGCGCCAGCAGCTGGGGCGCGAGTACCGGGGAGCTGTTTTTT.

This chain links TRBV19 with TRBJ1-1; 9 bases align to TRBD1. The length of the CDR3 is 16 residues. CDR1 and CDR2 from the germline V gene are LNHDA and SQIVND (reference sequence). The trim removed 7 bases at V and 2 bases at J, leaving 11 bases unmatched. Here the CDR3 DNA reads TGTGCCAGTATCCCTTTGAACAGGGGGCAAAACACTGAAGCTTTCTTT. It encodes CASIPLNRGQNTEAFF.

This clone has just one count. Here the CDR3 DNA reads TGTGCCAGCAGTTTATCGGGGGCGCTGATCTCTGGCTACACCTTC. The encoded protein is CASSLSGALISGYTF. The chain couples TRBV27 to TRBJ1-2; TRBD1 might be the D (6 bases). Trimming left V 0 bases short and J 7 bases short, with 15 bases between. Germline V lookup: CDR1 MNHEY, CDR2 SMNVEV (reference sequence). CDR3 length equals 15 residues.

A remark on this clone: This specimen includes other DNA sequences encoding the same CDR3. The chain's CDR3 is CASSLGDRNTGELFF. The CDR3 nucleotides are TGCGCCAGCAGCTTGGGGGACAGGAACACCGGGGAGCTGTTTTTT. J is TRBJ2-2 and V is TRBV5-1, with 7 bases aligning to TRBD1. Germline values: CDR1 SGHRS, CDR2 YFSETQ. This CDR3 is 15 amino acids long. Trimming cost V 0 bases and J 1 base; bases outside gene matches: 0.

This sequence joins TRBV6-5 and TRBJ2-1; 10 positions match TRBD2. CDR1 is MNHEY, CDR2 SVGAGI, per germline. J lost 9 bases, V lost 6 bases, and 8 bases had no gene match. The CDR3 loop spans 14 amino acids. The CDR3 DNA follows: TGTGCCAGCAGGGCTAGCGGGAGATTGGGTGAGCAGTTCTTC. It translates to CASRASGRLGEQFF.

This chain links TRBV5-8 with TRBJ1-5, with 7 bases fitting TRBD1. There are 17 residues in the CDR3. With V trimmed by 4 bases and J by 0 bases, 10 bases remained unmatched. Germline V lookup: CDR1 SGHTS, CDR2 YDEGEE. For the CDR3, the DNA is TGTGCCAGCAGCGAATTTCGGGACAGATATAGCAATCAGCCCCAGCATTTT. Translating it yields CASSEFRDRYSNQPQHF.

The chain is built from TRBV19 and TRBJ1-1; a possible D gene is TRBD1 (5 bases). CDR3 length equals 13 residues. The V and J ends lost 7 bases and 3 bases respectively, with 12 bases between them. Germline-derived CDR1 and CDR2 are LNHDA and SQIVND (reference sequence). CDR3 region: CASIGTPDTEAFF. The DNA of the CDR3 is TGTGCCAGTATCGGGACTCCCGACACTGAAGCTTTCTTT. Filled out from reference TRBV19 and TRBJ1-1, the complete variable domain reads DGGITQSPKYLFRKEGQNVTLSCEQNLNHDAMYWYRQDPGQGLRLIYYSQIVNDFQKGDIAEGYSVSREKKESFPLTVTSAQKNPTAFYLCASIGTPDTEAFFGQGTRLTVV.

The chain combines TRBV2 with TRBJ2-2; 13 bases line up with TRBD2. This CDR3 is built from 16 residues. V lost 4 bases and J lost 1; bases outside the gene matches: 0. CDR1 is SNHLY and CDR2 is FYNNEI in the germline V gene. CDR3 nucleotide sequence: TGTGCCAGCAGTGGGACTAGCGGGGGGAACACCGGGGAGCTGTTTTTT. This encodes CASSGTSGGNTGELFF. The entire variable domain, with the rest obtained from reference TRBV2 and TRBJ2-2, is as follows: EPEVTQTPSHQVTQMGQEVILRCVPISNHLYFYWYRQILGQKVEFLVSFYNNEISEKSEIFDDQFSVERPDGSNFTLKIRSTKLEDSAMYFCASSGTSGGNTGELFFGEGSRLTVL.

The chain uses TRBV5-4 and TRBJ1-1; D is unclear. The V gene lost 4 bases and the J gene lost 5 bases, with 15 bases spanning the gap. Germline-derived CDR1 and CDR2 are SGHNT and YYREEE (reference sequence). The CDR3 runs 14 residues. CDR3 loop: CASSPPTGRTEAFF. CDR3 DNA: TGTGCCAGCAGCCCCCCAACGGGGAGGACTGAAGCTTTCTTT.

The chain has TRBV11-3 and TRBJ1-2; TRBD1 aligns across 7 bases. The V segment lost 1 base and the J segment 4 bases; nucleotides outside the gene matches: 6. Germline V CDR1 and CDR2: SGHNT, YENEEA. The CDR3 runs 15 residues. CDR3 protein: CASSLGETGIYGYTF. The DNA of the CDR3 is TGTGCCAGCAGCTTAGGGGAGACAGGGATCTATGGCTACACCTTC.

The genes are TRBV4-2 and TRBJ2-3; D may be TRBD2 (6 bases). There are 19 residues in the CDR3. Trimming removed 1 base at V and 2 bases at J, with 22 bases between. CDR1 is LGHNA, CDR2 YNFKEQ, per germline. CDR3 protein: CASSQGNSGLPTATDTQYF. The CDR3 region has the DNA TGTGCCAGCAGCCAAGGGAATAGCGGACTTCCTACGGCCACAGATACGCAGTATTTT.

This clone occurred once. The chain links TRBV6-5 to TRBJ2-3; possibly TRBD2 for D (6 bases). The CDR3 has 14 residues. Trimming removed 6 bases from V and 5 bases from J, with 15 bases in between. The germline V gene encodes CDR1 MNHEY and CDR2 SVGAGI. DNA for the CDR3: TGTGCCAGCAGCATAGCGGAAGGCCAAGATACGCAGTATTTT. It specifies CASSIAEGQDTQYF.

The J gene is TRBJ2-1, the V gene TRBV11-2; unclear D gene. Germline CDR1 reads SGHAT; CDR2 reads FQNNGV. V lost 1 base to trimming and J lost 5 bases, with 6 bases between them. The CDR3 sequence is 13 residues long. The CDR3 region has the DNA TGTGCCAGCAGCTTAGTAGAGGACAATGAGCAGTTCTTC. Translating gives CASSLVEDNEQFF.

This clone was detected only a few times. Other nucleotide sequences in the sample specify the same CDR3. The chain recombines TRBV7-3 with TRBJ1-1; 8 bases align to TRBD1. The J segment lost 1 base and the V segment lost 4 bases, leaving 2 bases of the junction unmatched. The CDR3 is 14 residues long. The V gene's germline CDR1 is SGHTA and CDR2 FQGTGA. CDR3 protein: CASSSQGGNTEAFF. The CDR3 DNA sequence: TGTGCCAGCAGCTCACAGGGGGGGAACACTGAAGCTTTCTTT.

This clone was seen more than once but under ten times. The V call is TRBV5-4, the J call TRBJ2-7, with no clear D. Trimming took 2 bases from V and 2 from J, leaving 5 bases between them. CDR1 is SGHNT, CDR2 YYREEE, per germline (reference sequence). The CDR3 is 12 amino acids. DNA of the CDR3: TGTGCCAGCAGCTTATCAACCTACGAGCAGTACTTC. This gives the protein CASSLSTYEQYF.

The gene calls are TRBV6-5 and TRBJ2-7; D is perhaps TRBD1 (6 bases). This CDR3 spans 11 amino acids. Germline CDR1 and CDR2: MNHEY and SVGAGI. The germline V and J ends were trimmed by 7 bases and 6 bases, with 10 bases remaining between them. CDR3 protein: CASKDRFEQYF. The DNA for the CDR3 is TGTGCCAGCAAAGACAGGTTCGAGCAGTACTTC.

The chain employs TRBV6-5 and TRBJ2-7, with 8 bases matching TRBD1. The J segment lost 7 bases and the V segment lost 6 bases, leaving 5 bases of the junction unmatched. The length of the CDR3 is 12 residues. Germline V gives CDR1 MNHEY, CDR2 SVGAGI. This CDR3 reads CASRDRVREQYF. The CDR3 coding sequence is TGTGCCAGCAGGGACAGGGTGAGGGAGCAGTACTTC.